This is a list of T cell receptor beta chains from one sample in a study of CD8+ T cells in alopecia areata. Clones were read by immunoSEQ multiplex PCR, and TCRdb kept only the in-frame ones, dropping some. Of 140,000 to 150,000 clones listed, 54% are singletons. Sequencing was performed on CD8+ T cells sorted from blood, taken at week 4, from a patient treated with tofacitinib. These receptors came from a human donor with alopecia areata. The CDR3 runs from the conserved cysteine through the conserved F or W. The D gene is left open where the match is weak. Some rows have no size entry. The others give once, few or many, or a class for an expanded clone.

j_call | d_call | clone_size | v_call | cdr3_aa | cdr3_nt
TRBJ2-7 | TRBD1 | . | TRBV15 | CATSSSGTGVYEQYF | TGTGCCACCAGCTCCTCCGGGACAGGGGTCTACGAGCAGTACTTC
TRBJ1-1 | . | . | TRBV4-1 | CASSHPPSPTEAFF | TGCGCCAGCAGCCATCCCCCTTCCCCCACTGAAGCTTTCTTT
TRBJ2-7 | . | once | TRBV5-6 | CASSLEEYEQYF | TGTGCCAGCTCCCTAGAAGAGTACGAGCAGTACTTC
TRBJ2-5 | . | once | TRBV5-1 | CASSLPQEIQETQYF | TGCGCCAGCAGCTTGCCTCAGGAGATTCAAGAGACCCAGTACTTC
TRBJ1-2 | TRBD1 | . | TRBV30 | CAWSADRVEGYTF | TGTGCCTGGAGCGCGGACAGGGTGGAAGGCTACACCTTC
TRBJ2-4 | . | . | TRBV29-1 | CSAADTRNIQYF | TGCAGCGCTGCGGACACGAGAAACATTCAGTACTTC
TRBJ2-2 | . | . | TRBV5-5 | CASSLSTGPRATNTGELFF | TGTGCCAGCAGCTTGTCGACTGGCCCCAGGGCGACGAACACCGGGGAGCTGTTTTTT
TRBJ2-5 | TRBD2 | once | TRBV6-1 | CASSELLAGEETQYF | TGTGCCAGCAGTGAATTACTAGCGGGGGAAGAGACCCAGTACTTC
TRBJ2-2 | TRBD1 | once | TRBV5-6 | CASSLQDRGRTGELFF | TGTGCCAGCAGCTTGCAGGACAGGGGGCGAACCGGGGAGCTGTTTTTT
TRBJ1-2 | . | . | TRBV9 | CASSVSGTYGYTF | TGTGCCAGCAGCGTCAGCGGGACTTATGGCTACACCTTC
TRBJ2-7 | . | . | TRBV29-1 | CSVVRGASYEQYF | TGCAGCGTTGTACGAGGGGCCTCCTACGAGCAGTACTTC
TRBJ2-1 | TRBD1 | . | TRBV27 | CASSFRDRGSWNEQFF | TGTGCCAGCAGTTTCCGGGACAGGGGATCATGGAATGAGCAGTTCTTC
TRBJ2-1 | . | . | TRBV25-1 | CASLGAGWTSEQFF | TGTGCCAGCCTTGGGGCAGGATGGACCAGTGAGCAGTTCTTC
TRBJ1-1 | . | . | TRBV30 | CACQGLTNTEAFF | TGTGCCTGTCAGGGACTGACGAACACTGAAGCTTTCTTT
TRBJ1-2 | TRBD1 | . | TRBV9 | CASSGDRVDGYTF | TGTGCCAGCAGCGGGGACAGGGTCGATGGCTACACCTTC
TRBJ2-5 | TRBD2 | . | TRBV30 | CAWGRGGPETQYF | TGTGCCTGGGGCCGGGGAGGGCCGGAGACCCAGTACTTC
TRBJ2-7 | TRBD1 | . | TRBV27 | CASSLTGTGYEQYF | TGTGCCAGCAGTTTAACCGGGACAGGCTACGAGCAGTACTTC
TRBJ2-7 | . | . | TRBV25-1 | CASSMDRDYEQYF | TGTGCCAGCAGTATGGACAGAGACTACGAGCAGTACTTC
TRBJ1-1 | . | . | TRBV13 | CASRGDTEAFF | TGTGCCAGCCGGGGGGACACTGAAGCTTTCTTT
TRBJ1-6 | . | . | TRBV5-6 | CASSLVTQGLPLHF | TGTGCCAGCAGCTTGGTAACCCAGGGGTTACCCCTCCACTTT
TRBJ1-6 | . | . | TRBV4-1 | CASSQTDLSPLHF | TGCGCCAGCAGCCAAACGGATTTATCACCCCTCCACTTT
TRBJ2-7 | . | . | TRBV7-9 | CASSLISYEQYF | TGTGCCAGCAGCTTAATTTCCTACGAGCAGTACTTC
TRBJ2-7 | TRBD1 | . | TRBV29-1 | CSGIPGTESYEQYF | TGCAGCGGGATCCCCGGGACAGAGTCCTACGAGCAGTACTTC
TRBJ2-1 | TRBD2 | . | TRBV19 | CASSPGGSNEQFF | TGTGCCAGTAGCCCGGGGGGAAGCAATGAGCAGTTCTTC
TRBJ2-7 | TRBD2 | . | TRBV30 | CACILTGAGVEQYF | TGTGCCTGCATCCTGACAGGAGCGGGGGTCGAGCAGTACTTC
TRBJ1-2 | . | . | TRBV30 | CAWSPTNYGYTF | TGTGCCTGGAGTCCGACGAACTATGGCTACACCTTC
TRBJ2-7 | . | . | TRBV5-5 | CASSWGLSYEQYF | TGTGCCAGCAGCTGGGGGCTATCCTACGAGCAGTACTTC
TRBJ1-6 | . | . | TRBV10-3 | CAISHQFDILHF | TGTGCCATCAGCCATCAGTTCGATATCCTCCACTTT
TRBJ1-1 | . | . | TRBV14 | CASSAVTEAFF | TGTGCCAGCAGCGCGGTCACTGAAGCTTTCTTT
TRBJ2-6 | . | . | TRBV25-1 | CASSELNRLSGANVLTF | TGTGCCAGCAGTGAATTAAACAGGCTCTCTGGGGCCAACGTCCTGACTTTC
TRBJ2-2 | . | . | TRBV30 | CAWSVKVGGPGELFF | TGTGCCTGGAGTGTAAAGGTCGGGGGCCCCGGGGAGCTGTTTTTT
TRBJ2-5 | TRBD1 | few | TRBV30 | CAWTLDGQGQETQYF | TGTGCCTGGACCCTAGATGGACAGGGCCAAGAGACCCAGTACTTC
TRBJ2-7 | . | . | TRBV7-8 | CASSLVGALGYEQYF | TGTGCCAGCAGCTTAGTGGGGGCGCTAGGCTACGAGCAGTACTTC
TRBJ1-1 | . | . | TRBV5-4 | CASSLMDEAFF | TGTGCCAGCAGCTTGATGGATGAAGCTTTCTTT
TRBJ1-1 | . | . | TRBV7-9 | CASSSHQSIDAFF | TGTGCCAGCAGCTCCCATCAGTCTATCGACGCTTTCTTT
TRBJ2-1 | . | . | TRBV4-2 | CASSQEGLEQFF | TGTGCCAGCAGCCAAGAGGGGCTTGAGCAGTTCTTC
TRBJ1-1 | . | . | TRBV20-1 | CSRGSNTEAFF | TGCAGTCGGGGTTCAAACACTGAAGCTTTCTTT
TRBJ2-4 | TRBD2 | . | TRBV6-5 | CASSFRGGQNIQYF | TGTGCCAGCAGTTTCCGCGGGGGGCAAAACATTCAGTACTTC
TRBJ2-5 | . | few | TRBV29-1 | CSVEDPGGSPYF | TGCAGCGTTGAAGATCCAGGAGGGAGCCCGTACTTC
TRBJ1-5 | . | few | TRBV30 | CAWRVGESNQPQHF | TGTGCCTGGAGAGTAGGGGAGAGCAATCAGCCCCAGCATTTT
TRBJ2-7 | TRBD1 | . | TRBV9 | CASSVGTGAPYEQYF | TGTGCCAGCAGCGTAGGGACAGGGGCACCTTACGAGCAGTACTTC
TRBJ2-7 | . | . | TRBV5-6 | CASSPGGSGQIYEQYF | TGTGCCAGCAGCCCTGGAGGGAGCGGGCAGATCTACGAGCAGTACTTC
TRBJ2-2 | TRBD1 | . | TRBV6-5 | CASSYQGVAGELFF | TGTGCCAGCAGTTACCAGGGGGTGGCCGGGGAGCTGTTTTTT